These 23 T cell receptor beta chains originate from one sample sequenced in a study of blood T cell repertoires in COVID-19. Sequencing was performed with immunoSEQ multiplex PCR; in TCRdb, only in-frame clones are kept and a portion is missing. Of fewer than 300,000 clones listed, 85% are singletons. Sequenced material: PBMCs or T cells enriched from blood (not recorded which). These TCRs come from a woman aged 45-59 years who had recovered from COVID-19.

This clone was recorded only once. Other DNA sequences from this sample encode an identical CDR3 as well. This chain connects TRBV11-2 to TRBJ1-3, with D unclear. The CDR3 has 12 residues. V dropped 5 bases and J dropped 2 bases, with 4 bases sitting between them. The germline V gene encodes CDR1 SGHAT and CDR2 FQNNGV. The CDR3 DNA sequence: TGTGCCAGCAGCCCCGCTGGAAACACCATATATTTT. As protein: CASSPAGNTIYF.

The CDR3 is CASSQVGANTEAFF. CDR3 coding DNA: TGTGCCAGCAGCCAGGTGGGGGCGAACACTGAAGCTTTCTTT. This sequence joins TRBV3-1 (or the pseudogene TRBV3-2) and TRBJ1-1; the D gene is possibly TRBD1 (6 bases). From germline, CDR1 is LGHDT and CDR2 YNNKEL (reference sequence). The CDR3 length is 14 residues. Trimming took off 3 bases at V and 1 base at J, with 9 bases between the two ends.

The rearrangement links TRBV11-3 to TRBJ2-3; D is perhaps TRBD1 (5 bases). CDR1 and CDR2 (germline): SGHNT, YENEEA. This CDR3 is 18 amino acids long. Trimming shortened V by 4 bases and J by 4 bases, and 24 bases separated the two germline ends. CDR3 loop: CASSSGRRLGPRADTQYF. In DNA, the CDR3 is TGTGCCAGCAGCTCCGGGCGTAGACTGGGGCCACGAGCAGATACGCAGTATTTT. Full variable domain (remainder filled in from reference TRBV11-3 and TRBJ2-3): EAGVVQSPRYKIIEKKQPVAFWCNPISGHNTLYWYLQNLGQGPELLIRYENEEAVDDSQLPKDRFSAERLKGVDSTLKIQPAELGDSAVYLCASSSGRRLGPRADTQYFGPGTRLTVL.

The chain employs TRBV4-2 and TRBJ1-1; the D is unclear. This CDR3 region has 13 residues. V was shortened by 1 base and J by 6 bases, with 9 bases between the two germline ends. CDR1 LGHNA and CDR2 YNFKEQ come from the germline V gene. The CDR3 sequence: CASSQAGYPEAFF. The CDR3 bases are TGTGCCAGCAGCCAAGCGGGGTACCCTGAAGCTTTCTTT.

The rearrangement uses TRBV19 and TRBJ1-2; TRBD1 agrees at 8 bases. The CDR3 totals 16 residues. Germline V gene lookup returns CDR1 LNHDA and CDR2 SQIVND (reference sequence). J gave up 4 bases and V 3 bases, and 10 bases lay outside the gene matches. The DNA for the CDR3 is TGTGCCAGTAGTATCTGGACAGGGTCTTTTAGCTATGGCTACACCTTC. It encodes CASSIWTGSFSYGYTF.

The chain uses TRBV30 and TRBJ1-6; D unresolved. V was trimmed by 0 bases and J by 0 bases, leaving 12 bases between them. There are 17 residues in the CDR3. The germline CDR1 and CDR2 sequences are GTSNPN and SVGIG (reference sequence). In nucleotides, the CDR3 is TGTGCCTGGAGTGTACCGCGAAGCACCTCCTATAATTCACCCCTCCACTTT. It codes for CAWSVPRSTSYNSPLHF.

This chain connects TRBV11-2 to TRBJ2-7; 11 nucleotides line up with TRBD2. V shed 3 bases and J 2 bases; nucleotides not matched to a gene: 6. This CDR3 comprises 16 residues. CDR1 is SGHAT and CDR2 is FQNNGV in the germline V gene. CDR3 region: CASSLSSGRPPYEQYF. CDR3 bases: TGTGCCAGCAGCTTGTCTAGCGGGAGGCCACCCTACGAGCAGTACTTC.

In DNA form, the CDR3 reads TGTGCCAGCAGCTTAGATTGGGCTAGCGGGATTATATACGAGCAGTACTTC. Its translation: CASSLDWASGIIYEQYF. The chain combines TRBV11-2 with TRBJ2-7; 9 nucleotides match TRBD2. Germline CDR1 SGHAT, CDR2 FQNNGV. The CDR3 is 17 amino acids. The V and J ends lost 0 bases and 4 bases, in that order; junction bases with no gene match: 10.

This clone is a singleton in its sample. The chain has TRBV11-2 and TRBJ1-2; 10 bases fit TRBD1. Germline loops: CDR1 SGHAT, CDR2 FQNNGV. V trimming: 4 bases; J trimming: 7 bases; junction bases outside the gene matches: 15. This CDR3 is built from 17 residues. CDR3 sequence reads: CASSSPPGQGRKGGYTF. The CDR3 coding sequence is TGTGCCAGCAGCTCCCCGCCGGGACAGGGGAGGAAGGGTGGCTACACCTTC.

The chain has TRBV12-3 or TRBV12-4 and TRBJ1-2; unclear D gene. The CDR3 consists of 13 residues. The V end was cut by 5 bases, the J end by 2 bases, with 9 bases between. In nucleotides, the CDR3 is TGTGCCAGCAGTCAGACATCGAACTATGGCTACACCTTC. Translated, it gives CASSQTSNYGYTF.

This chain joins TRBV7-8 and TRBJ2-2; TRBD1 might be the D (5 bases). The germline V and J ends were trimmed by 1 base and 4 bases, with 7 bases remaining between them. Germline V gene sequence: CDR1 SGHVS, CDR2 FQNEAQ. The length of the CDR3 is 14 residues. This chain's CDR3 is CASSLGQITGELFF. CDR3 sequence (DNA): TGTGCCAGCAGCTTAGGACAGATCACCGGGGAGCTGTTTTTT. The whole variable domain, remainder taken from reference TRBV7-8 and TRBJ2-2, is GAGVSQSPRYKVAKRGQDVALRCDPISGHVSLFWYQQALGQGPEFLTYFQNEAQLDKSGLPSDRFFAERPEGSVSTLKIQRTQQEDSAVYLCASSLGQITGELFFGEGSRLTVL.

The genes are TRBV19 and TRBJ1-4; D might be TRBD1 (6 bases). Germline lookup yields CDR1 LNHDA and CDR2 SQIVND (reference sequence). The CDR3 has 14 residues. The V gene lost 5 bases and the J gene lost 11 bases, with 18 bases spanning the gap. CDR3 in amino acids: CASSPLLSTGKLFF. The CDR3 region has the DNA TGTGCCAGTAGTCCTTTGCTCAGCACAGGGAAACTGTTTTTT.

Here the CDR3 DNA reads TGTGCCAGCAGCTTAGCGTACCCTCAATCGGGGCAGTACTTC. Translation: CASSLAYPQSGQYF. The chain combines TRBV11-2 with TRBJ2-7; the D is unclear. Germline assignment: CDR1 SGHAT and CDR2 FQNNGV. This CDR3 is 14 amino acids long. V gave up 1 base and J gave up 9 bases, with 16 bases separating them. Full variable domain (outside the CDR3, taken from reference TRBV11-2 and TRBJ2-7): EAGVAQSPRYKIIEKRQSVAFWCNPISGHATLYWYQQILGQGPKLLIQFQNNGVVDDSQLPKDRFSAERLKGVDSTLKIQPAKLEDSAVYLCASSLAYPQSGQYFGPGTRLTVT.

The gene calls are TRBV3-1 (or the pseudogene TRBV3-2) and TRBJ1-1; maybe TRBD1 (5 bases). V gave up 4 bases and J gave up 3 bases, with 15 bases separating them. CDR3 length: 15 residues. From germline, CDR1 is LGHDT and CDR2 YNNKEL (reference sequence). CDR3 loop: CASSPLRQSYTEAFF. CDR3 nucleotide sequence: TGTGCCAGCAGCCCCCTCCGACAGAGTTACACTGAAGCTTTCTTT.

This clone was found a few times. The chain combines TRBV18 with TRBJ1-5, with D perhaps TRBD1 (5 bases). Looked up from germline, CDR1 is KGHSH and CDR2 is LQKENI. V lost 3 bases and J 2 bases, leaving 14 bases between the germline ends. The CDR3 contains 16 residues. The chain's CDR3 is CASSPTEGAGNQPQHF. The CDR3 coding sequence is TGTGCCAGCTCACCGACCGAAGGGGCAGGCAATCAGCCCCAGCATTTT.

The chain combines TRBV5-4 with TRBJ1-1; D gene ambiguous. The length of the CDR3 is 15 residues. V lost 1 base, J lost 4 bases, and 14 bases lay in between. The germline V gene encodes CDR1 SGHNT and CDR2 YYREEE (reference sequence). For the CDR3, the DNA is TGTGCCAGCAGCTTGTTTTACAGCGGGAGCACTGAAGCTTTCTTT. Amino acid sequence: CASSLFYSGSTEAFF.

The rearrangement joins TRBV7-2 to TRBJ2-5; TRBD2 aligns across 7 bases. Germline V gene data show CDR1 as SGHTA and CDR2 as FQGNSA. This CDR3 comprises 14 residues. After removal of 5 bases from V and 5 bases from J, the junction contained 8 bases not matched to a gene. DNA for the CDR3: TGTGCCAGCAGCCACGCCGGGAGGAGGGAGACCCAGTACTTC. It encodes CASSHAGRRETQYF.

This rearrangement joins TRBV18 to TRBJ2-7, with TRBD2 identical over 9 bases. The germline V gene encodes CDR1 KGHSH and CDR2 LQKENI. The CDR3 runs to 14 residues. The J segment lost 4 bases and the V segment lost 3 bases, leaving 4 bases of the junction unmatched. The CDR3 sequence: CASSPRTSDYEQYF. The CDR3 region has the DNA TGTGCCAGCTCACCCCGGACTAGCGATTACGAGCAGTACTTC.

V usage is TRBV24-1 and J usage is TRBJ1-6; 10 bases are a match to TRBD1. V trimming: 0 bases; J trimming: 5 bases; junction bases outside the gene matches: 12. The V gene's germline CDR1 is KGHDR and CDR2 SFDVKD. This CDR3 has 20 residues. The DNA for the CDR3 is TGTGCCACCAGTGATTTGAAGGACAGGGGGTCGAAAAGGGATAATTCACCCCTCCACTTT. This encodes CATSDLKDRGSKRDNSPLHF.

The chain carries TRBV27 and TRBJ2-7, with 10 bases that match TRBD2. CDR1 and CDR2 from the germline V gene are MNHEY and SMNVEV (reference sequence). Losses at the gene ends were 4 bases for V and 3 bases for J; bases not matched to a gene: 6. This CDR3 contains 15 residues. The CDR3 nucleotides read TGTGCCAGCAGTTCGCTAGCGGGGGACGGCTACGAGCAGTACTTC. Its protein is CASSSLAGDGYEQYF.

This clone was found a few times. The chain is built from TRBV7-9 and TRBJ1-2; D is unresolved. Trimming shortened V by 6 bases and J by 8 bases, and 16 bases separated the two germline ends. The germline V gene encodes CDR1 SEHNR and CDR2 FQNEAQ (reference sequence). This CDR3 contains 13 residues. The CDR3 loop is CASRQGMELGYTF. The CDR3 nucleotides read TGTGCCAGCAGACAAGGAATGGAGCTGGGCTACACCTTC.

The chain has TRBV2 and TRBJ1-5; D may be TRBD1 (6 bases). The germline CDR1 and CDR2 sequences are SNHLY and FYNNEI. The CDR3 sequence is 13 residues long. Between the trimmed V and J ends, which lost 6 bases and 2 bases, there was a span of 8 bases. In nucleotides, the CDR3 is TGTGCCAGCAGAGGGGGAGGCAATCAGCCCCAGCATTTT. Translated: CASRGGGNQPQHF.

This clone was observed a few times. This sequence joins TRBV3-1 (or the pseudogene TRBV3-2) and TRBJ1-1; a weak D match, TRBD1 (5 bases). V lost 0 bases, J lost 7 bases, and 9 bases lay in between. The germline gives CDR1 LGHDT, CDR2 YNNKEL (reference sequence). The CDR3 runs 13 residues. CDR3 DNA: TGTGCCAGCAGCCAAGATATAACAGGTGAAGCTTTCTTT. Its protein product is CASSQDITGEAFF.